What follows describes a single TCR beta chain. The authors prepared the TCRbeta library with unique molecular identifiers. TCRdb reanalysed the PCR reads using MiXCR and keeps one entry per CDR3 protein. The data hold some 500,000 distinct CDR3 sequences, with around 16% observed a single time. The sample comes from a study of T-cell reconstitution after alpha-beta-depleted transplantation in children. The CDR3 totals 14 residues. Trimming pared 2 bases from V and 6 bases from J, leaving 13 bases between. J is TRBJ1-1 and V is TRBV12-3 or TRBV12-4; TRBD1 might be the D (5 bases). The sample consisted of PBMCs from the stem cell graft donor, taken from the stem cell graft. This clonotype was obtained from a human donor who donated a stem cell graft to a child with acute lymphoblastic leukemia. The CDR3 sequence is CASSLIGAGAEAFF. CDR3 nucleotides: TGTGCCAGCAGTTTAATAGGGGCGGGGGCTGAAGCTTTCTTT.